This T cell receptor beta chain came from a study of chemoradiotherapy in HPV16-positive cancers. Across the whole study: Functional T-cell assays on two HPV16-positive patients' cells defined candidate HPV-specific clones and common TCR motifs.

Study results and caveats: Functional assays defining HPV-specific T cells used only two HPV16-positive patients. Candidate HPV-specific clones and E7-related TCR motifs grew in tumor during treatment.

Assay used: immunoSEQ multiplex PCR; TCRdb lists only in-frame clones, some missing. The sample has over a thousand clones; about two thirds are singletons. The trim removed 0 bases at V and 7 bases at J, leaving 7 bases unmatched. CDR3 length: 15 amino acids. The germline V gene encodes CDR1 SGHRS and CDR2 YFSETQ. Regarding this clone: Its antigen remains unknown.

Material: tumor tissue, obtained from a patient who underwent chemoradiotherapy. The genes are TRBV5-1 and TRBJ2-1; 7 bases line up with TRBD2. The source of this sequence is a human donor with HPV-associated anogenital cancer. CDR3 sequence: CASSLEGGRENEQFF. DNA of the CDR3: TGCGCCAGCAGCTTGGAGGGTGGGAGGGAGAATGAGCAGTTCTTC.